The present entry profiles one T cell receptor (beta chain) with its context. What it binds is unknown. Within the ViraFEST assay, antigen-specific CD4+ T cells underwent expansion with viral peptide pools prior to sequencing. Culture proceeded for nine to ten days, and CD4+ T cells were then isolated. None of these healthy vaccinees had been infected with SARS-CoV-2 before vaccination. Each culture well received under 2.5 million PBMC. These cells were then cultured in IMDM with 9 to 10 IU/ml IL-2 and 7.5 to 10 ug/ml peptides. Half of the medium was exchanged for IL-2 medium on both days 3 and 7. This table comes from immunoSEQ multiplex PCR, and its TCRdb copy is limited to in-frame clones, with some not included. The sample yields 20,000 to 25,000 clones, roughly four fifths seen once. The CDR3 has 15 amino acids. The V end lost 3 bases, the J end lost 7 bases, and 16 bases lay between the germline ends. From germline, CDR1 is DFQATT and CDR2 SNEGSKA (reference sequence).

This sample was included in a study of vaccination effects on CD4 cells after COVID-19. Sequences were derived from CD4+ T cells from PBMCs cultured with SARS-CoV-2 spike peptides, sampled before COVID-19 vaccination. This sequence joins TRBV20-1 and TRBJ1-6; D gene ambiguous. The sequence was collected from a human donor who received a COVID-19 vaccine. This chain's CDR3 is CSASAEAGGNSPLHF. DNA of the CDR3: TGCAGTGCTAGTGCTGAGGCGGGAGGGAATTCACCCCTCCACTTT.